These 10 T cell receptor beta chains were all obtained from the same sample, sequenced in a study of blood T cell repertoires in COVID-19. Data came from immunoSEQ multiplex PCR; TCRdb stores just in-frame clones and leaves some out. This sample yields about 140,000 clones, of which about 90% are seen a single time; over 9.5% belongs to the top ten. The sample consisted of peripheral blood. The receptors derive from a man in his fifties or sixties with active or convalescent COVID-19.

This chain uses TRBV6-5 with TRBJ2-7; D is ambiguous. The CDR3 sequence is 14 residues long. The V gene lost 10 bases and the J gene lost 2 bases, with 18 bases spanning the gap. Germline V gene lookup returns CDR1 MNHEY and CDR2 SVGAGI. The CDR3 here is CAIVSNALAYEQYF. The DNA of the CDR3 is TGTGCCATCGTTAGCAATGCCCTGGCCTACGAGCAGTACTTC.

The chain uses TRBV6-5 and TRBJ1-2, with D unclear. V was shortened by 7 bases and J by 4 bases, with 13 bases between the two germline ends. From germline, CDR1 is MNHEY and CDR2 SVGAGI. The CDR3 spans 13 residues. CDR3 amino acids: CASTRQAGYGYTF. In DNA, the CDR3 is TGTGCCAGCACCCGGCAGGCCGGCTATGGCTACACCTTC.

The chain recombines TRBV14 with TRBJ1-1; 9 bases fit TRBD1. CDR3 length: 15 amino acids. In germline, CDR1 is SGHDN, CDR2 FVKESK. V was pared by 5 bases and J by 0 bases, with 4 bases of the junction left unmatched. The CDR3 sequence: CASSLGTGLNTEAFF. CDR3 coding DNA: TGTGCCAGCAGCTTAGGGACAGGGTTGAACACTGAAGCTTTCTTT.

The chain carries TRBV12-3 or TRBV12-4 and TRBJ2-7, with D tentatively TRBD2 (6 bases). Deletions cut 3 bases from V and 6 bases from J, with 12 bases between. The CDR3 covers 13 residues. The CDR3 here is CASSLGGYVEQYF. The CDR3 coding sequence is TGTGCCAGCAGTTTGGGGGGTTACGTCGAGCAGTACTTC.

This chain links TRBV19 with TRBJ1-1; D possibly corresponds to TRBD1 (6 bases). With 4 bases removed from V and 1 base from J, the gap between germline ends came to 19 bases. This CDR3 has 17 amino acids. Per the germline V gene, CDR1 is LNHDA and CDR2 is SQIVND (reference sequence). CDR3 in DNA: TGTGCCAGTAGTAGGGGCCGGAACAGGGAAACGAACACTGAAGCTTTCTTT. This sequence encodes CASSRGRNRETNTEAFF.

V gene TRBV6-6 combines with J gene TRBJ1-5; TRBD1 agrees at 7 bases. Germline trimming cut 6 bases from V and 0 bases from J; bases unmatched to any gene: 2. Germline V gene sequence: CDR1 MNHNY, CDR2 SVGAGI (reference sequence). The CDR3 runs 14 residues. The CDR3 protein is CASRQGNSNQPQHF. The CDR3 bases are TGTGCCAGCAGACAGGGGAATAGCAATCAGCCCCAGCATTTT.

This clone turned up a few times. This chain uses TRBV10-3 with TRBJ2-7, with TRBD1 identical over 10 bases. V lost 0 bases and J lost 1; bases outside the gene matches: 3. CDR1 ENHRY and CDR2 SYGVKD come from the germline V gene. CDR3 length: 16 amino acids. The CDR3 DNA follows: TGTGCCATCAGTGAGTCCGGGACAGGGGTTTCCTACGAGCAGTACTTC. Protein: CAISESGTGVSYEQYF.

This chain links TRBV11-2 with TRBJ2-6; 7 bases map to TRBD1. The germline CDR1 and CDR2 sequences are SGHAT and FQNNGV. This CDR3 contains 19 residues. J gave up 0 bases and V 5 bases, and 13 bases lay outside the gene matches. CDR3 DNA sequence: TGTGCCAGCAGCGTACGCCCCGGACAGGCCTTCTCTGGGGCCAACGTCCTGACTTTC. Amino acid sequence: CASSVRPGQAFSGANVLTF. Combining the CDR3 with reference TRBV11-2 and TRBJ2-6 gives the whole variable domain EAGVAQSPRYKIIEKRQSVAFWCNPISGHATLYWYQQILGQGPKLLIQFQNNGVVDDSQLPKDRFSAERLKGVDSTLKIQPAKLEDSAVYLCASSVRPGQAFSGANVLTFGAGSRLTVL.

The CDR3 DNA follows: TGCGCCAGCAGCTCTAGCGGGAGGCGAGATACGCAGTATTTT. Translation: CASSSSGRRDTQYF. V and J are TRBV5-1 and TRBJ2-3; TRBD2 matches 11 bases. V gave up 3 bases and J gave up 5 bases; unmatched junction bases: 2. This CDR3 has 14 residues. CDR1 and CDR2 from the germline V gene are SGHRS and YFSETQ.

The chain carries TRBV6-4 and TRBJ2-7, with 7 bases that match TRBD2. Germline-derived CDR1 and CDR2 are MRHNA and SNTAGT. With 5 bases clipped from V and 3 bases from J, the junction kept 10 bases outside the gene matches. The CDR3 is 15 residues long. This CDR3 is CASSILAERGYEQYF. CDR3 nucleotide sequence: TGTGCCAGCAGTATTCTAGCGGAAAGAGGCTACGAGCAGTACTTC.